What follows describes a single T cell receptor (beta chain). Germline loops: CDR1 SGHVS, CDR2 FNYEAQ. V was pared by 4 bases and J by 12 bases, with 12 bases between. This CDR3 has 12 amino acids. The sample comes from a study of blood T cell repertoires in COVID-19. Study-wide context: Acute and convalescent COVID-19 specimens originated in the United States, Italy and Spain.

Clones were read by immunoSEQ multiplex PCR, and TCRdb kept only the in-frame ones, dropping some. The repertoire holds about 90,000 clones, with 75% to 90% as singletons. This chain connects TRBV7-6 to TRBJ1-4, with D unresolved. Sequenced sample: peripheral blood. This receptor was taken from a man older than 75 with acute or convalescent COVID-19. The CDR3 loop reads CASSSGFPELFF. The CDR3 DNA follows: TGTGCCAGCAGCTCCGGGTTTCCAGAACTGTTTTTT.